Listed here is a single T cell receptor (beta chain). Its antigen is unidentified. This record comes from a study of post-analysis software for immune sequencing data. The study's findings and limits: Included in a set of about 5 TRBV segments more frequent in patients than controls were TRBV5-6, TRBV5-1 and TRBV20-1.

cDNA libraries for TCR beta contained unique molecular identifiers. TCRdb re-analysed the PCR reads in MiXCR, keeping a single row per CDR3 protein. This sample has around 770,000 distinct CDR3 sequences; 35% to 55% occur once, and the top ten carry roughly 4.9%. Germline V CDR1 and CDR2: DFQATT, SNEGSKA (reference sequence). The CDR3 is 14 amino acids. V lost 5 bases to trimming and J lost 0 bases, with 13 bases between them. The sequencing input was blood. The sequence derives from a girl aged 10 to 17 with multiple sclerosis. V and J are TRBV20-1 and TRBJ1-1; tentatively, D is TRBD1 (6 bases). The CDR3 sequence: CSAGTGLMNTEAFF. The CDR3 nucleotides are TGCAGTGCTGGAACAGGGCTTATGAACACTGAAGCTTTCTTT.